Reported below is one T cell receptor (beta chain). Its antigen is not identified. This sample is drawn from a study of T cell repertoires in cytomegalovirus infection. The overall study: CMV epitopes in the study were HLA-C-restricted (recently identified) and HLA-B-restricted (well studied).

Overall study results and limits: Ex vivo responses were dominated by HLA-C-restricted CMV-specific TCR beta clonotypes.

From the reads, TCRdb called clonotypes with MiXCR, one entry per CDR3 protein. There are about a million distinct CDR3 sequences in the sample; less than 40% occur only once, and 11% to 15% lies in the top ten. Germline V gene data show CDR1 as SGHVS and CDR2 as FNYEAQ. This CDR3 contains 16 residues. V dropped 1 base and J dropped 0; count of bases not matched to a gene: 3. The clonotype comes from a human donor in good health (CMV status not recorded). Some clones in this sample may be carry-over from other donors' samples. The chain uses TRBV7-6 and TRBJ1-5; 7 nucleotides align to TRBD1. The input for sequencing was cultured CD8+ T cells from PBMCs, taken from culture after CMV antigen stimulation. CDR3 residues: CASSLVPGGSNQPQHF. For the CDR3, the DNA is TGTGCCAGCAGCTTAGTCCCAGGGGGTAGCAATCAGCCCCAGCATTTT.